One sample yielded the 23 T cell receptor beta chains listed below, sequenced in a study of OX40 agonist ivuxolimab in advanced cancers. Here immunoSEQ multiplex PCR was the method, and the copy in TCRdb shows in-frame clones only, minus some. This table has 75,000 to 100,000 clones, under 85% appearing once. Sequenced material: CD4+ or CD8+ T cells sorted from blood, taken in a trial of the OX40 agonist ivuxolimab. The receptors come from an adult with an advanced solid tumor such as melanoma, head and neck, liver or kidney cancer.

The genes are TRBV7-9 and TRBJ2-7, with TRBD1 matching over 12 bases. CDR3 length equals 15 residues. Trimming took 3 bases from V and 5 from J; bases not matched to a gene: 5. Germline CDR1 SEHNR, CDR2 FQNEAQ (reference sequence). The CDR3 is CASSFPGQGAHEQYF. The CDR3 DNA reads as TGTGCCAGCAGCTTTCCGGGACAGGGGGCCCACGAGCAGTACTTC.

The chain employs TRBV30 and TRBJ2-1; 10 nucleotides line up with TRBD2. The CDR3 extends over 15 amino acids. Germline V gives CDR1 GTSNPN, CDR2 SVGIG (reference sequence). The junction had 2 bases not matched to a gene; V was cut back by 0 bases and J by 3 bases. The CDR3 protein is CAWSVLAGRYNEQFF. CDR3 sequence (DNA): TGTGCCTGGAGTGTACTAGCGGGACGCTACAATGAGCAGTTCTTC. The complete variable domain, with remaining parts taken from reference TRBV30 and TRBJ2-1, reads SQTIHQWPATLVQPVGSPLSLECTVEGTSNPNLYWYRQAAGRGLQLLFYSVGIGQISSEVPQNLSASRPQDRQFILSSKKLLLSDSGFYLCAWSVLAGRYNEQFFGPGTRLTVL.

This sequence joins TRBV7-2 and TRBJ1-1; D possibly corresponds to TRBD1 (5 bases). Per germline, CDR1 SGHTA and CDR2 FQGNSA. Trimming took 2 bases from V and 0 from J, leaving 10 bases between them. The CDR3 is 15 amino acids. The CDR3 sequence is CASSLRGSLNTEAFF. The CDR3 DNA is TGTGCCAGCAGCTTAAGGGGTTCCCTGAACACTGAAGCTTTCTTT.

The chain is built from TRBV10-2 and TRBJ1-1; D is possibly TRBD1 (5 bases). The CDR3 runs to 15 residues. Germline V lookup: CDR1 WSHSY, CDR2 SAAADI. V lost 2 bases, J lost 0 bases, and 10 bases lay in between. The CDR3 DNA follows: TGCGCCAGCAGTGAGCCGGGACGGATGAACACTGAAGCTTTCTTT. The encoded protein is CASSEPGRMNTEAFF.

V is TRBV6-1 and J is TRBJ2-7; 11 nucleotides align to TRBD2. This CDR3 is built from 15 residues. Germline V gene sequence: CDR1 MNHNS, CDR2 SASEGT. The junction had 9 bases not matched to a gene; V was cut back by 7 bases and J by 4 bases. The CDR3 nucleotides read TGTGCCAGCAATCGGTTAGCGGGGGGGCGATACGAGCAGTACTTC. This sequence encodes CASNRLAGGRYEQYF.

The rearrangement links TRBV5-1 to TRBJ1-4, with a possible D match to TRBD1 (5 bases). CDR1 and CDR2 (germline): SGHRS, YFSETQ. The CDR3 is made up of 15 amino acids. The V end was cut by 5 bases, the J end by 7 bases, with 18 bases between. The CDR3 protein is CASSTFGQRGEKLFF. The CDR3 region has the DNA TGCGCCAGCAGTACTTTTGGGCAAAGGGGTGAAAAACTGTTTTTT.

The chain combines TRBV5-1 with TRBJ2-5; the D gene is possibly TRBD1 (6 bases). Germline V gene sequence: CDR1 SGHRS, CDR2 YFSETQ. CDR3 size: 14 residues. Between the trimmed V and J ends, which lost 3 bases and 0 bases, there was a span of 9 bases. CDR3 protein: CASSWTEYQETQYF. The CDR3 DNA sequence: TGCGCCAGCAGCTGGACAGAGTACCAAGAGACCCAGTACTTC.

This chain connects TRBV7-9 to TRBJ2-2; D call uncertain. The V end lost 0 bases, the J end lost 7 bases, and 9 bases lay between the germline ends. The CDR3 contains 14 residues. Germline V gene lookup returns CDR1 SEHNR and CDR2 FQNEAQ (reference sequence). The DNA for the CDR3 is TGTGCCAGCAGCTTAGCAAAGGTTGGCGGGGAGCTGTTTTTT. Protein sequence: CASSLAKVGGELFF. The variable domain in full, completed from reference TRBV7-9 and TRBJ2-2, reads DTGVSQNPRHKITKRGQNVTFRCDPISEHNRLYWYRQTLGQGPEFLTYFQNEAQLEKSRLLSDRFSAERPKGSFSTLEIQRTEQGDSAMYLCASSLAKVGGELFFGEGSRLTVL.

This CDR3 reads CASSFPGGTNEQFF. The CDR3 DNA reads TGTGCCAGCAGCTTCCCCGGAGGAACCAATGAGCAGTTCTTC. The chain joins TRBV7-9 to TRBJ2-1; TRBD2 is a possible D gene (5 bases). V dropped 3 bases and J dropped 6 bases, with 12 bases sitting between them. The V gene's germline CDR1 is SEHNR and CDR2 FQNEAQ (reference sequence). The CDR3 consists of 14 residues. The full variable domain, with the rest looked up from reference TRBV7-9 and TRBJ2-1, is DTGVSQNPRHKITKRGQNVTFRCDPISEHNRLYWYRQTLGQGPEFLTYFQNEAQLEKSRLLSDRFSAERPKGSFSTLEIQRTEQGDSAMYLCASSFPGGTNEQFFGPGTRLTVL.

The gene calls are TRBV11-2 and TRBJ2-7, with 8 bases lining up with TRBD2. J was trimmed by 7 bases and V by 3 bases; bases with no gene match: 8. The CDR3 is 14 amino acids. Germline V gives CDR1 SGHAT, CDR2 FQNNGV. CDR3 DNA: TGTGCCAGCAGCTTGTCCGGGGGGGCCTGGGAGCAGTACTTC. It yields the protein CASSLSGGAWEQYF. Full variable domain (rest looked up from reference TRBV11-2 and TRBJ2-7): EAGVAQSPRYKIIEKRQSVAFWCNPISGHATLYWYQQILGQGPKLLIQFQNNGVVDDSQLPKDRFSAERLKGVDSTLKIQPAKLEDSAVYLCASSLSGGAWEQYFGPGTRLTVT.

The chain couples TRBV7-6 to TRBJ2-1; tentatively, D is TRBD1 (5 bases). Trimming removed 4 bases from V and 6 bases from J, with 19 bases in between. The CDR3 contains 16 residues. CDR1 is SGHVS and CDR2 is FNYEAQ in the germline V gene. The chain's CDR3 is CASSSWGVPRGNEQFF. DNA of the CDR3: TGTGCCAGCAGCTCCTGGGGCGTCCCCAGAGGCAATGAGCAGTTCTTC.

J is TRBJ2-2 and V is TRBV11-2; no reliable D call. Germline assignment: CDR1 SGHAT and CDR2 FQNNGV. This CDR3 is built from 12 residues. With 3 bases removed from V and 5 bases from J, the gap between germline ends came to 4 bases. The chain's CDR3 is CASSFLTGELFF. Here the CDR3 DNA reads TGTGCCAGCAGCTTTTTAACCGGGGAGCTGTTTTTT.

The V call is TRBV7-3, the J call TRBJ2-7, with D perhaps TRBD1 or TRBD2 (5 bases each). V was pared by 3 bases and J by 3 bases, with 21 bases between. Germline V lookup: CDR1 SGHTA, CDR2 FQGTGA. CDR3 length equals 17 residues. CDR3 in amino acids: CASSFLLRDEAYYEQYF. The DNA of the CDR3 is TGTGCCAGCAGCTTTCTACTCCGGGACGAAGCCTACTACGAGCAGTACTTC.

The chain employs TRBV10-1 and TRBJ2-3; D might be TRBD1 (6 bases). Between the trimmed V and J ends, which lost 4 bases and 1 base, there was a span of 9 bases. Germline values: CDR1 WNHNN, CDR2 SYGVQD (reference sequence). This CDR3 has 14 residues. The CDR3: CASSATGRTDTQYF. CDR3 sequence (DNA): TGCGCCAGCAGTGCGACAGGCCGCACAGATACGCAGTATTTT.

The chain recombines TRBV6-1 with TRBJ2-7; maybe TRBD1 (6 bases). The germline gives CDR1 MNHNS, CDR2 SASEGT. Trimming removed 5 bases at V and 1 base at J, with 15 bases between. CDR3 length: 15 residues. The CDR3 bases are TGTGCCAGCAGTTTGGACAGCGTTCCTTCCTACGAGCAGTACTTC. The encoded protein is CASSLDSVPSYEQYF.

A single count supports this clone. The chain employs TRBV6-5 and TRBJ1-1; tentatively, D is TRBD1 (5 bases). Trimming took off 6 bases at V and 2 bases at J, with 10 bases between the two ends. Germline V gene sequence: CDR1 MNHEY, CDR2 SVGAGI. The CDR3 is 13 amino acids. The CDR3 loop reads CASRMTDNTEAFF. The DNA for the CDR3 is TGTGCCAGCAGAATGACAGATAACACTGAAGCTTTCTTT.

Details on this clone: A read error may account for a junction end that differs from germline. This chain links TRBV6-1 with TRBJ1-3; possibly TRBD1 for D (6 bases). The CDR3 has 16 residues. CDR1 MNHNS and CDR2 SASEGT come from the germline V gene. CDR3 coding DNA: TGTGCCAGCAGGGAAGGGGGGGGACGGTCCGGAAACACCATATATTTT. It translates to CASREGGGRSGNTIYF.

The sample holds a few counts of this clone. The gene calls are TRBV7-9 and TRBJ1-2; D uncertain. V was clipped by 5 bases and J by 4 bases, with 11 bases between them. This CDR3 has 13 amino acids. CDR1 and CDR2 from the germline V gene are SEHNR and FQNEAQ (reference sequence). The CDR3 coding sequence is TGTGCCAGCAGCACCCCAGCGGGCTATGGCTACACCTTC. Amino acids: CASSTPAGYGYTF.

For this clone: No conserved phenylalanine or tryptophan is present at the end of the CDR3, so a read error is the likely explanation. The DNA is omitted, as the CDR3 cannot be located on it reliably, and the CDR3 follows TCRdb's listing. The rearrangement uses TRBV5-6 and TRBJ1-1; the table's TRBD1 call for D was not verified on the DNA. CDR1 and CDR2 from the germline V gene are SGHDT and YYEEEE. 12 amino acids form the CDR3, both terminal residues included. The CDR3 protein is CASSLAEWDITL.

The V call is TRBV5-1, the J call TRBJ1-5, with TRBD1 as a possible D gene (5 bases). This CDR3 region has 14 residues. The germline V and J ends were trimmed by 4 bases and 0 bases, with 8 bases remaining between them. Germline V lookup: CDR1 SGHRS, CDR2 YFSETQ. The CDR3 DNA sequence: TGCGCCAGCAGCCTGGGGGGTAGCAATCAGCCCCAGCATTTT. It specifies CASSLGGSNQPQHF.

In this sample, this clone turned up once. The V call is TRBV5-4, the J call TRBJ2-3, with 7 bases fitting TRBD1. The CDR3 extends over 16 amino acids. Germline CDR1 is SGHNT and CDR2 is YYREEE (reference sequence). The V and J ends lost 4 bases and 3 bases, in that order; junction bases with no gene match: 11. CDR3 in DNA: TGTGCCAGCAGCCCCCCACCAGAGGGGGCGACAGATACGCAGTATTTT. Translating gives CASSPPPEGATDTQYF.

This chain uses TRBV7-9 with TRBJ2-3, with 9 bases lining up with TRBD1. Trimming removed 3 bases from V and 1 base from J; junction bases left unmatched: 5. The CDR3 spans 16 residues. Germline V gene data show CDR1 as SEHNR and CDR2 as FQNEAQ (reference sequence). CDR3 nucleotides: TGTGCCAGCAGCTTTAACCGGGACAGGGGCACAGATACGCAGTATTTT. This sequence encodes CASSFNRDRGTDTQYF. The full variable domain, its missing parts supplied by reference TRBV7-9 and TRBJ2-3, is DTGVSQNPRHKITKRGQNVTFRCDPISEHNRLYWYRQTLGQGPEFLTYFQNEAQLEKSRLLSDRFSAERPKGSFSTLEIQRTEQGDSAMYLCASSFNRDRGTDTQYFGPGTRLTVL.

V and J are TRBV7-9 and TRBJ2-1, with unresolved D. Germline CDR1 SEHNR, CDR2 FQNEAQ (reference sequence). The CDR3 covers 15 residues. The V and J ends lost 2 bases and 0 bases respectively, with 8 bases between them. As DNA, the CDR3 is TGTGCCAGCAGCTTACAAGTTTCCTCCTACAATGAGCAGTTCTTC. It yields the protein CASSLQVSSYNEQFF.